These 11 T cell receptor beta chains were sequenced from one sample in a study of vaccination effects on CD4 cells after COVID-19. Between days 9 and 10 of culture, CD4+ T cells were separated out. Profiling relied on immunoSEQ multiplex PCR, and the TCRdb table lists in-frame clones only, not all of them. Of approximately 45,000 clones listed, 60% to 85% are singletons. Their recognized antigens are unknown. The sequences come from CD4+ T cells from PBMCs cultured without peptide, collected before COVID-19 vaccination. These receptors were collected from a human donor who had a prior SARS-CoV-2 infection.

The chain couples TRBV10-3 to TRBJ2-1, with D possibly TRBD1 on 8 matching bases. Trimming cost V 4 bases and J 0 bases, with 19 bases left between them. The CDR3 consists of 18 residues. Germline V gene data show CDR1 as ENHRY and CDR2 as SYGVKD. The DNA of the CDR3 is TGTGCCATCAGTGGCAGGGGGCAACTAGCGTCCTCCTACAATGAGCAGTTCTTC. Translation gives CAISGRGQLASSYNEQFF.

The J gene is TRBJ2-7, the V gene TRBV7-9, with TRBD1 as a possible D gene (6 bases). The CDR3 is 12 residues long. Per the germline V gene, CDR1 is SEHNR and CDR2 is FQNEAQ (reference sequence). The V and J ends lost 5 bases and 8 bases respectively, with 13 bases between them. This CDR3 reads CASSALQGQQYF. The CDR3 DNA follows: TGTGCCAGCAGCGCTTTACAGGGACAGCAGTACTTC.

This clone was seen a few times. The chain carries TRBV6-6 and TRBJ2-3; D could derive from TRBD1 or TRBD2 (5 bases each). The CDR3 is 16 residues long. The germline CDR1 and CDR2 sequences are MNHNY and SVGAGI (reference sequence). Trimming removed 4 bases from V and 1 base from J, with 15 bases in between. The CDR3 protein is CASSSQGPGGTDTQYF. The CDR3 bases are TGTGCCAGCAGTTCCCAGGGCCCCGGGGGCACAGATACGCAGTATTTT.

The V gene is TRBV5-1, the J gene TRBJ2-7; 9 bases are shared with TRBD1. Germline V gene sequence: CDR1 SGHRS, CDR2 YFSETQ. The CDR3 has 14 amino acids. J lost 6 bases, V lost 4 bases, and 8 bases had no gene match. Here the CDR3 reads CASSLGQGLGEQYF. The CDR3 region has the DNA TGCGCCAGCAGCCTGGGACAGGGTCTGGGCGAGCAGTACTTC.

The chain joins TRBV7-9 to TRBJ2-7, with TRBD2 matching over 10 bases. Germline assignment: CDR1 SEHNR and CDR2 FQNEAQ (reference sequence). V trimming: 5 bases; J trimming: 3 bases; junction bases outside the gene matches: 7. The CDR3 is made up of 15 amino acids. CDR3 DNA sequence: TGTGCCAGCAGCAGAATAAGCGGGAGGGTCTACGAGCAGTACTTC. Residues: CASSRISGRVYEQYF.

The rearrangement links TRBV3-1 (or the pseudogene TRBV3-2) to TRBJ2-3; 7 positions match TRBD2. Losses at the gene ends were 3 bases for V and 3 bases for J; bases not matched to a gene: 6. Germline CDR1 is LGHDT and CDR2 is YNNKEL (reference sequence). This CDR3 is 15 amino acids long. CDR3 in DNA: TGTGCCAGCAGCCAGGGAGGGGATCGTACAGATACGCAGTATTTT. As protein: CASSQGGDRTDTQYF.

This clone was picked up a small number of times. The rearrangement links TRBV9 to TRBJ2-1; 11 bases match TRBD2. Looked up from germline, CDR1 is SGDLS and CDR2 is YYNGEE. The trim removed 2 bases at V and 7 bases at J, leaving 5 bases unmatched. CDR3 length equals 15 residues. CDR3 DNA sequence: TGTGCCAGCAGCGTTAGCGGGGGGGCCGGAAATGAGCAGTTCTTC. Translating gives CASSVSGGAGNEQFF.

The V gene is TRBV7-3, the J gene TRBJ2-3, with a tentative D call TRBD1 (6 bases). From germline, CDR1 is SGHTA and CDR2 FQGTGA. Trimming pared 4 bases from V and 5 bases from J, leaving 13 bases between. The CDR3 is made up of 14 amino acids. CDR3 sequence: CASSSQGVGDTQYF. The CDR3 nucleotides read TGTGCCAGCAGCTCACAGGGTGTAGGAGATACGCAGTATTTT.

The table lists this clone with a count of one. This rearrangement joins TRBV7-2 to TRBJ1-3, with TRBD1 as a possible D gene (6 bases). The germline V gene encodes CDR1 SGHTA and CDR2 FQGNSA. The CDR3 is 15 residues long. V was trimmed by 3 bases and J by 1 base, leaving 10 bases between them. CDR3 residues: CASSFPTGSGNTIYF. The DNA for the CDR3 is TGTGCCAGCAGCTTCCCTACAGGGTCTGGAAACACCATATATTTT.

Written as DNA, the CDR3 is TGTGCCAGCAGTCTTTCCCGAAACACCATATATTTT. This translates into CASSLSRNTIYF. This sequence joins TRBV12-3 or TRBV12-4 and TRBJ1-3; D call uncertain. The CDR3 runs 12 residues. V lost 5 bases to trimming and J lost 5 bases, with 7 bases between them.

V usage is TRBV7-3 and J usage is TRBJ1-1; D possibly corresponds to TRBD1 (5 bases). The CDR3 length is 15 residues. Germline-derived CDR1 and CDR2 are SGHTA and FQGTGA. V was pared by 5 bases and J by 0 bases, with 13 bases between. CDR3 in DNA: TGTGCCAGCAGCCCTTCGGGACTACTGAACACTGAAGCTTTCTTT. Amino acid sequence: CASSPSGLLNTEAFF.